In this sample, the clone carrying this T cell receptor (beta chain) turned up once. The protocol was immunoSEQ multiplex PCR, while the TCRdb copy is restricted to in-frame clones and leaves out a portion. Of hundreds of thousands of clones listed, 86% are singletons. This entry comes from a study of blood T cell repertoires in COVID-19. Input material: peripheral blood. The origin of this receptor is a woman between 25 and 40 years old with active or convalescent COVID-19.

CDR3 protein: CASRNLDRGRPPNYGYTF. In nucleotides, the CDR3 is TGCGCCAGCCGGAACCTAGACAGGGGCCGACCCCCGAACTATGGCTACACCTTC. The rearrangement uses TRBV23-1 and TRBJ1-2; TRBD1 matches 8 bases. TRBV23-1 is noted as an ORF with a role that remains uncertain. Trimming at V came to 8 bases and at J to 2 bases, leaving 19 bases not matched to a gene. The CDR3 loop spans 18 amino acids.